This T cell receptor beta chain is from a study of identical twins. V was shortened by 2 bases and J by 3 bases, with 11 bases between the two germline ends. The germline gives CDR1 LGHDT, CDR2 YNNKEL (reference sequence). There are 14 residues in the CDR3. cDNA molecules carried unique molecular identifiers, and template switching added a universal primer site. TCRdb analysed the 5' RACE reads with MiXCR anew, one entry per CDR3 protein. The top ten clones hold more than 0.5% of a sample with around 480,000 distinct CDR3 sequences, more than 13% of them seen once. These data also formed part of another study, on yellow fever vaccine responses in identical twins.

The sample taken for sequencing was CD4+ T cells sorted from blood. This TCR derives from a woman aged 18-29 years in good health. This chain joins TRBV3-1 and TRBJ2-7, with a tentative D call TRBD1 (6 bases). CDR3 sequence (DNA): TGTGCCAGCAGCCAATCAGGGGCCCTCTACGAGCAGTACTTC. Its protein product is CASSQSGALYEQYF.